This TCR beta chain was sequenced during a study of cytomegalovirus exposure and HLA in healthy donors. CDR1 is SNHLY, CDR2 FYNNEI, per germline. The CDR3 is 11 amino acids. Trimming removed 8 bases at V and 6 bases at J, with 10 bases between. The PCR used 60 Vbeta and 13 Jbeta primers. Profiled with immunoSEQ multiplex PCR; TCRdb holds only in-frame clones, not every one. The sample contains some 160,000 clones, roughly 78% of which appear only once. The sequencing input was PBMCs. The chain couples TRBV2 to TRBJ1-2; no clear D. This sequence was found in a woman aged 40 to 55 in good health and CMV-seronegative. The CDR3 nucleotides are TGTGCCAGCCTCCCAGAGGATGGCTACACCTTC. Residues: CASLPEDGYTF.